These 27 T cell receptor beta chains were all obtained from the same sample, sequenced in a study of T cells in Graves' hyperthyroidism and ophthalmopathy. Using RNA transcripts as the source, TCR beta CDR3 regions were amplified. First-round RT-PCR targeting the TCR CDR3 was performed with the HTBI primer set. TCRdb re-called the multiplex PCR reads with MiXCR, one entry per CDR3 protein. The profile shows over 400,000 distinct CDR3 sequences, under 25% of them singletons. The sample taken for sequencing was blood. These receptors originate from a woman between 70 and 85 years old with Graves' ophthalmopathy.

The chain joins TRBV4-1 to TRBJ2-7; TRBD1 aligns across 10 bases. The CDR3 runs to 15 residues. Germline V gene sequence: CDR1 MGHRA, CDR2 YSYEKL. V lost 4 bases, J lost 5 bases, and 8 bases stayed unmatched. CDR3 sequence: CASSPSGTGEHEQYF. The CDR3 DNA sequence: TGCGCCAGCAGCCCATCCGGGACAGGGGAACACGAGCAGTACTTC.

V is TRBV6-1 and J is TRBJ2-1, with D perhaps matching TRBD1 (6 bases). The V and J ends lost 5 bases and 2 bases respectively, with 22 bases between them. The CDR3 loop spans 18 amino acids. Germline values: CDR1 MNHNS, CDR2 SASEGT. CDR3 protein: CASSFAQRARGPYNEQFF. The CDR3 DNA is TGTGCCAGCAGTTTCGCACAACGAGCCAGGGGTCCCTACAATGAGCAGTTCTTC.

The chain joins TRBV27 to TRBJ2-3, with 9 bases aligning to TRBD1. With 4 bases clipped from V and 0 bases from J, the junction kept 11 bases outside the gene matches. From germline, CDR1 is MNHEY and CDR2 SMNVEV (reference sequence). The CDR3 runs to 18 residues. The CDR3 reads CASSSPGQGVFSTDTQYF. CDR3 nucleotides: TGTGCCAGCAGTTCCCCGGGACAGGGTGTATTTAGCACAGATACGCAGTATTTT.

This clonotype has just one count. This CDR3 reads CASSPPSLSSYEQYF. CDR3 nucleotides: TGTGCCAGCTCACCACCCTCGCTGAGCTCCTACGAGCAGTACTTC. This chain links TRBV28 with TRBJ2-7; D is ambiguous. The CDR3 loop spans 15 amino acids. Germline loops: CDR1 MDHEN, CDR2 SYDVKM. V was pared by 8 bases and J by 0 bases, with 17 bases between.

The chain combines TRBV7-2 with TRBJ2-1; D is unclear. The J call may be wrong; the DNA end is better matched by TRBJ2-7. The CDR3 loop spans 14 amino acids. Germline V CDR1 and CDR2: SGHTA, FQGNSA. The CDR3 protein is CASSPRTGYNEQYF. The CDR3 DNA reads as TGTGCCAGCAGCCCCAGGACGGGCTACAATGAGCAGTACTTC.

This clonotype was seen more than once but under ten times. This chain links TRBV30 with TRBJ2-2; TRBD1 matches at 8 bases. Germline CDR1 is GTSNPN and CDR2 is SVGIG (reference sequence). The CDR3 has 15 residues. The J segment lost 5 bases and the V segment lost 2 bases, leaving 7 bases of the junction unmatched. The CDR3 DNA is TGTGCCTGGAGTCCGAGGACAGGGCGAACCGGGGAGCTGTTTTTT. Translating it yields CAWSPRTGRTGELFF.

This clonotype turned up a few times. The chain links TRBV3-1 to TRBJ1-3; D possibly corresponds to TRBD1 (5 bases). The V gene's germline CDR1 is LGHDT and CDR2 YNNKEL (reference sequence). This CDR3 has 15 amino acids. V lost 1 base to trimming and J lost 1 base, with 8 bases between them. The CDR3 reads CASSQVEGSGNTIYF. In DNA form, the CDR3 reads TGTGCCAGCAGCCAAGTCGAGGGGTCTGGAAACACCATATATTTT.

V is TRBV30 and J is TRBJ2-5; D possibly matches TRBD1 or TRBD2 (5 bases each). The germline V and J ends were trimmed by 5 bases and 6 bases, with 13 bases remaining between them. Per the germline V gene, CDR1 is GTSNPN and CDR2 is SVGIG (reference sequence). This CDR3 contains 12 residues. CDR3 residues: CAWSPLGQTQYF. In DNA form, the CDR3 reads TGTGCCTGGTCCCCATTGGGACAGACCCAGTACTTC.

With respect to this clonotype: A much larger clone differs from this one at a single base, so this may be a read error. The gene calls are TRBV12-3 or TRBV12-4 and TRBJ2-1; maybe TRBD2 (7 bases). The ends were cut back, 5 bases at V and 7 bases at J, with 18 bases in the middle. The CDR3 spans 15 residues. The CDR3 sequence is CASSAPRGLGNEQFF. CDR3 nucleotides: TGTGCCAGCAGTGCCCCGCGGGGGCTGGGGAATGAGCAGTTCTTC.

The chain uses TRBV27 and TRBJ1-6; TRBD1 matches at 7 bases. The CDR3 spans 15 residues. Looked up from germline, CDR1 is MNHEY and CDR2 is SMNVEV (reference sequence). With V trimmed by 5 bases and J by 6 bases, 7 bases remained unmatched. Here the CDR3 DNA reads TGTGCCAGCAGTCTGGGACAGATTCTTAATTCACCCCTCCACTTT. Amino acids: CASSLGQILNSPLHF.

The chain recombines TRBV5-5 with TRBJ1-6, with D perhaps TRBD1 (5 bases). Germline CDR1 reads SGHKS; CDR2 reads YYEKEE (reference sequence). The CDR3 runs to 15 residues. V lost 0 bases, J lost 5 bases, and 9 bases lay in between. The CDR3: CASSLAWGNNSPLHF. CDR3 nucleotide sequence: TGTGCCAGCAGCTTGGCCTGGGGGAATAATTCACCCCTCCACTTT.

This clonotype appeared many times. The V gene is TRBV7-2, the J gene TRBJ2-2; D is perhaps TRBD2 (6 bases). The V end lost 1 base, the J end lost 2 bases, and 11 bases lay between the germline ends. Germline V gene sequence: CDR1 SGHTA, CDR2 FQGNSA. CDR3 length: 16 amino acids. The CDR3 region is CASSLEGTLNTGELFF. For the CDR3, the DNA is TGTGCCAGCAGCTTAGAGGGGACTCTCAACACCGGGGAGCTGTTTTTT.

V usage is TRBV9 and J usage is TRBJ2-7, with 11 bases fitting TRBD2. The CDR3 covers 15 residues. The germline V gene encodes CDR1 SGDLS and CDR2 YYNGEE. V was clipped by 3 bases and J by 2 bases; unmatched bases: 4. The CDR3 DNA sequence: TGTGCCAGCAGCGGACTAGCGGGACCTCCCTACGAGCAGTACTTC. It codes for CASSGLAGPPYEQYF.

This clonotype was detected ten times or more. The chain uses TRBV6-1 and TRBJ2-2; TRBD1 agrees at 7 bases. Germline V gene lookup returns CDR1 MNHNS and CDR2 SASEGT. Trimming cost V 2 bases and J 8 bases; bases outside gene matches: 11. The CDR3 is 16 amino acids. CDR3 DNA: TGTGCCAGCAGTGAACCCGGGACAGAGTTAAGGGGGGAGCTGTTTTTT. Protein: CASSEPGTELRGELFF.

This chain uses TRBV7-2 with TRBJ1-5, with TRBD1 identical over 7 bases. Germline CDR1 and CDR2: SGHTA and FQGNSA. The CDR3 consists of 15 residues. With 3 bases clipped from V and 4 bases from J, the junction kept 6 bases outside the gene matches. The CDR3 protein is CASSLGGGANQPQHF. The CDR3 DNA is TGTGCCAGCAGCTTGGGAGGGGGCGCGAATCAGCCCCAGCATTTT.

The chain combines TRBV6-6 with TRBJ2-1, with TRBD2 identical over 15 bases. Germline CDR1 MNHNY, CDR2 SVGAGI (reference sequence). The ends lost 1 base at V and 5 bases at J; junction bases unmatched: 3. The CDR3 loop spans 17 amino acids. The DNA for the CDR3 is TGTGCCAGCAGTTACTTGGGACTAGCGGGAGGACACAATGAGCAGTTCTTC. It encodes CASSYLGLAGGHNEQFF.

This clonotype was observed a handful of times. This chain links TRBV29-1 with TRBJ2-7; TRBD1 is a possible D gene (6 bases). Germline CDR1 reads SQVTM; CDR2 reads ANQGSEA. The V gene lost 3 bases and the J gene lost 3 bases, with 9 bases spanning the gap. The CDR3 is 12 amino acids. The CDR3 protein is CSVDLGGYEQYF. The CDR3 DNA sequence: TGCAGCGTTGACCTAGGGGGCTACGAGCAGTACTTC.

This clonotype was detected only a few times. V is TRBV20-1 and J is TRBJ2-7, with 15 bases lining up with TRBD2. The CDR3 covers 15 residues. Germline CDR1 and CDR2: DFQATT and SNEGSKA (reference sequence). V gave up 1 base and J gave up 4 bases; unmatched junction bases: 2. CDR3 DNA: TGCAGTGCTAGAGGAGGACTAGCGGGGGGGTACGAGCAGTACTTC. Residues: CSARGGLAGGYEQYF.

The chain carries TRBV19 and TRBJ2-6; 12 bases agree with TRBD2. Germline V gene data show CDR1 as LNHDA and CDR2 as SQIVND (reference sequence). The CDR3 loop spans 21 amino acids. The J segment lost 7 bases and the V segment lost 3 bases, leaving 19 bases of the junction unmatched. CDR3 nucleotide sequence: TGTGCCAGTAGTATGAGGGAGGCGACTAGCGGGGGAAGCTCTCGCGCCAACGTCCTGACTTTC. It translates to CASSMREATSGGSSRANVLTF. The whole variable domain, remainder taken from reference TRBV19 and TRBJ2-6, is DGGITQSPKYLFRKEGQNVTLSCEQNLNHDAMYWYRQDPGQGLRLIYYSQIVNDFQKGDIAEGYSVSREKKESFPLTVTSAQKNPTAFYLCASSMREATSGGSSRANVLTFGAGSRLTVL.

The table lists this clonotype with many counts. The chain carries TRBV28 and TRBJ2-7; no reliable D call. Germline CDR1 MDHEN, CDR2 SYDVKM. There are 14 residues in the CDR3. With 7 bases removed from V and 0 bases from J, the gap between germline ends came to 13 bases. The CDR3 is CASNVHSRSYEQYF. CDR3 DNA sequence: TGTGCCAGCAACGTTCATAGCCGCTCCTACGAGCAGTACTTC.

Remarks on this clonotype: This clone may be a read error of a much larger clone one base away. The chain uses TRBV20-1 and TRBJ1-1; TRBD1 matches 8 bases. The CDR3 totals 14 residues. Germline V gene lookup returns CDR1 DFQATT and CDR2 SNEGSKA (reference sequence). CDR3: CSAAFTGGGTGAFF. The CDR3 DNA is TGCAGTGCTGCCTTTACAGGGGGAGGAACTGGAGCTTTCTTT.

This clonotype occurred a few times. V gene TRBV5-6 combines with J gene TRBJ2-1, with D hard to call. The CDR3 runs to 14 residues. Trimming left V 2 bases short and J 7 bases short, with 13 bases between. Germline V gene sequence: CDR1 SGHDT, CDR2 YYEEEE. The CDR3: CASSLDPQENEQFF. Written as DNA, the CDR3 is TGTGCCAGCAGCTTAGACCCCCAGGAGAATGAGCAGTTCTTC.

This clonotype was picked up many times. The chain uses TRBV10-3 and TRBJ2-5; D unresolved. The CDR3 consists of 14 residues. CDR1 and CDR2 from the germline V gene are ENHRY and SYGVKD. Trimming shortened V by 6 bases and J by 2 bases, and 13 bases separated the two germline ends. For the CDR3, the DNA is TGTGCCATCAGCCCCCTAGGGATGCAAGAGACCCAGTACTTC. It yields the protein CAISPLGMQETQYF.

This clonotype was seen ten or more times. The chain carries TRBV3-1 and TRBJ1-5; D remains ambiguous. Trimming removed 1 base at V and 2 bases at J, with 3 bases between. The CDR3 runs 13 residues. CDR1 and CDR2 from the germline V gene are LGHDT and YNNKEL (reference sequence). The CDR3, as DNA: TGTGCCAGCAGCCAAGGGGGCAATCAGCCCCAGCATTTT. Its translation is CASSQGGNQPQHF.

The sample holds many counts of this clonotype. This sequence joins TRBV5-1 and TRBJ2-7; TRBD1 matches 9 bases. The trim removed 0 bases at V and 4 bases at J, leaving 8 bases unmatched. The CDR3 has 16 amino acids. Germline V gene sequence: CDR1 SGHRS, CDR2 YFSETQ. The CDR3 DNA reads TGCGCCAGCAGCTTGGCCGGGGGGACAGGGCTATACGAGCAGTACTTC. As protein: CASSLAGGTGLYEQYF.

The V gene is TRBV9, the J gene TRBJ2-7, with 8 nucleotides matching TRBD2. CDR3 length equals 19 residues. Germline V lookup: CDR1 SGDLS, CDR2 YYNGEE. V was pared by 0 bases and J by 5 bases, with 19 bases of the junction left unmatched. DNA of the CDR3: TGTGCCAGCAGCGTAGATTCAGGCGGGGCCGGGAGGGCCCCAAACGAGCAGTACTTC. This codes for CASSVDSGGAGRAPNEQYF.

As regards this clonotype: One end of the junction is discordant with germline, which a read error may explain. The chain couples TRBV6-2 or TRBV6-3 to TRBJ2-3, with D unclear. This CDR3 comprises 12 residues. The germline V gene encodes CDR1 MNHEY and CDR2 SVGEGT. The CDR3 bases are TGTGCCAGCAATTACGCCGGAGATACGCAGTATTTT. Amino acid sequence: CASNYAGDTQYF.